The 23 T cell receptor beta chains below were found in one sample sequenced in a study of cytomegalovirus exposure and HLA in healthy donors. Clones were sequenced by immunoSEQ multiplex PCR, and TCRdb holds only the in-frame ones, with some missing. The sample gives approximately 220,000 clones, 80% to 85% of which show up once; over 11% is in the top ten. Sequences were obtained from PBMCs. These receptor sequences come from a young woman in good health and CMV-seropositive.

Many counts were recorded for this clone. The V gene is TRBV5-1, the J gene TRBJ2-7; tentative D call: TRBD1 (7 bases). The CDR3 is 14 amino acids. The ends were cut back, 1 base at V and 3 bases at J, with 11 bases in the middle. Germline lookup yields CDR1 SGHRS and CDR2 YFSETQ. CDR3 amino acids: CASSLQGGNYEQYF. The CDR3 DNA reads TGCGCCAGCAGCTTGCAGGGGGGCAACTACGAGCAGTACTTC.

Here the CDR3 reads CASRSLAGVSGEQYF. CDR3 DNA: TGTGCCAGCAGATCTCTAGCGGGAGTCTCTGGGGAGCAGTACTTC. The chain has TRBV27 and TRBJ2-7; TRBD2 matches 10 bases. The germline CDR1 and CDR2 sequences are MNHEY and SMNVEV (reference sequence). Losses at the gene ends were 6 bases for V and 7 bases for J; bases not matched to a gene: 12. There are 15 residues in the CDR3.

This rearrangement joins TRBV4-1 to TRBJ2-2, with D possibly being TRBD1 (6 bases). Per the germline V gene, CDR1 is MGHRA and CDR2 is YSYEKL. Trimming took off 3 bases at V and 2 bases at J, with 13 bases between the two ends. The CDR3 contains 16 residues. The DNA for the CDR3 is TGCGCCAGCAGCCATAGAGACAGGACTAACACCGGGGAGCTGTTTTTT. This encodes CASSHRDRTNTGELFF.

This chain joins TRBV2 and TRBJ2-3, with 7 bases fitting TRBD2. The CDR3 has 14 residues. Germline CDR1 and CDR2: SNHLY and FYNNEI. V gave up 8 bases and J gave up 2 bases; unmatched junction bases: 7. The CDR3 region has the DNA TGTGCCAGCGGCAGCGGGATCATCACAGATACGCAGTATTTT. This sequence encodes CASGSGIITDTQYF.

This clone was seen only once. The chain couples TRBV27 to TRBJ2-1, with TRBD2 matching 13 bases. The junction had 3 bases not matched to a gene; V was cut back by 5 bases and J by 5 bases. Germline CDR1 and CDR2: MNHEY and SMNVEV (reference sequence). The CDR3 runs to 15 residues. In DNA form, the CDR3 reads TGTGCCAGCAGTCTCGGGACTAGCGGGAACAATGAGCAGTTCTTC. This translates into CASSLGTSGNNEQFF.

V usage is TRBV29-1 and J usage is TRBJ2-7; TRBD1 is a possible D gene (6 bases). Trimming pared 4 bases from V and 6 bases from J, leaving 16 bases between. Germline V gene data show CDR1 as SQVTM and CDR2 as ANQGSEA. The CDR3 covers 13 residues. CDR3 sequence (DNA): TGCAGCGTTGTGGCAGGGGCCCGCCCCGAGCAGTACTTC. Translated: CSVVAGARPEQYF.

The chain joins TRBV9 to TRBJ1-2; D remains unclear. The CDR3 has 13 amino acids. The V gene's germline CDR1 is SGDLS and CDR2 YYNGEE. The V and J ends lost 3 bases and 4 bases respectively, with 10 bases between them. The CDR3 DNA reads as TGTGCCAGCAGCGGAGGAGGCTTCTATGGCTACACCTTC. It yields the protein CASSGGGFYGYTF.

The chain has TRBV28 and TRBJ2-1, with TRBD1 matching over 9 bases. The V segment lost 5 bases and the J segment 6 bases; nucleotides outside the gene matches: 11. Germline assignment: CDR1 MDHEN and CDR2 SYDVKM. This CDR3 region has 16 residues. The CDR3 DNA reads TGTGCCAGCAGTCCCCGGGACAGGGTAATACTCAATGAGCAGTTCTTC. Amino acids: CASSPRDRVILNEQFF.

The CDR3 loop reads CASTNGAPYEQYF. The CDR3 region has the DNA TGCGCCAGTACCAACGGGGCACCCTACGAGCAGTACTTC. The chain recombines TRBV5-1 with TRBJ2-7; D tentatively reads TRBD1 or TRBD2 (5 bases each). CDR1 and CDR2 from the germline V gene are SGHRS and YFSETQ. Trimming removed 8 bases from V and 2 bases from J, with 14 bases in between. The CDR3 sequence is 13 residues long.

This clone occurred a few times. The genes are TRBV30 and TRBJ2-5; TRBD1 is a possible D gene (6 bases). Germline loops: CDR1 GTSNPN, CDR2 SVGIG (reference sequence). This CDR3 has 13 amino acids. Trimming took off 2 bases at V and 4 bases at J, with 11 bases between the two ends. The CDR3 region has the DNA TGTGCCTGGAGTAACACAGGGATAGAGACCCAGTACTTC. Its translation is CAWSNTGIETQYF.

V gene TRBV27 combines with J gene TRBJ2-3; 10 bases match TRBD2. Per germline, CDR1 MNHEY and CDR2 SMNVEV (reference sequence). The CDR3 is 16 amino acids. V gave up 5 bases and J gave up 6 bases; unmatched junction bases: 11. The CDR3 DNA reads as TGTGCCAGCAGTCGCCCTTCGCTAGCGGGAGTGGATACGCAGTATTTT. Translation gives CASSRPSLAGVDTQYF.

V and J are TRBV25-1 and TRBJ2-7, with D unresolved. Germline V gives CDR1 MGHDK, CDR2 SYGVNS. V lost 4 bases and J 0 bases, leaving 19 bases between the germline ends. The CDR3 consists of 17 residues. DNA of the CDR3: TGTGCCAGCAGTGTAGGTACGGTAGGTGAGGACTCCTACGAGCAGTACTTC. Amino acid sequence: CASSVGTVGEDSYEQYF.

The rearrangement links TRBV18 to TRBJ1-2; D ambiguous. V gave up 0 bases and J gave up 2 bases, with 13 bases separating them. The CDR3 runs to 16 residues. Germline CDR1 and CDR2: KGHSH and LQKENI. The CDR3: CASSPPPQVTNYGYTF. CDR3 coding DNA: TGTGCCAGCTCACCACCACCACAAGTCACGAACTATGGCTACACCTTC.

The rearrangement joins TRBV27 to TRBJ2-7; D is possibly TRBD1 (5 bases). Germline V gives CDR1 MNHEY, CDR2 SMNVEV (reference sequence). This CDR3 spans 13 amino acids. Trimming shortened V by 2 bases and J by 3 bases, and 8 bases separated the two germline ends. The CDR3 sequence is CASSLRGLYEQYF. CDR3 DNA sequence: TGTGCCAGCAGTTTAAGGGGCCTCTACGAGCAGTACTTC.

The rearrangement links TRBV4-1 to TRBJ2-7; D call uncertain. CDR1 is MGHRA and CDR2 is YSYEKL in the germline V gene. This CDR3 has 13 amino acids. The V end was cut by 0 bases, the J end by 9 bases, with 12 bases between. The CDR3 here is CASSQEVIHPQYF. The CDR3 region has the DNA TGCGCCAGCAGCCAAGAGGTGATTCACCCGCAGTACTTC.

This rearrangement joins TRBV6-1 to TRBJ2-3, with a weak D call TRBD1 (5 bases). Germline assignment: CDR1 MNHNS and CDR2 SASEGT. The CDR3 length is 14 residues. Trimming took 5 bases from V and 4 from J, leaving 13 bases between them. The DNA for the CDR3 is TGTGCCAGCAGTCCGACAGTTACGGCAGATACGCAGTATTTT. Its translation: CASSPTVTADTQYF.

J is TRBJ2-3 and V is TRBV5-1, with D unclear. This CDR3 region has 12 residues. Trimming pared 0 bases from V and 11 bases from J, leaving 10 bases between. The germline CDR1 and CDR2 sequences are SGHRS and YFSETQ. CDR3 region: CASSLDRSRQYF. CDR3 sequence (DNA): TGCGCCAGCAGCTTGGATCGGTCCAGGCAGTATTTT.

The V and J genes are TRBV11-3 and TRBJ2-1, with D possibly TRBD2 on 5 matching bases. Germline loops: CDR1 SGHNT, CDR2 YENEEA. Trimming stripped 5 bases from V and 0 bases from J, with 23 bases between. The CDR3 is 19 amino acids. CDR3 loop: CASSLRMGLEEFSYNEQFF. In DNA, the CDR3 is TGTGCCAGCAGCCTAAGGATGGGGTTGGAGGAATTCTCCTACAATGAGCAGTTCTTC.

The chain couples TRBV7-3 to TRBJ1-1; D not certain. The CDR3 sequence is 13 residues long. V was pared by 1 base and J by 0 bases, with 3 bases between. CDR1 is SGHTA, CDR2 FQGTGA, per germline. CDR3 sequence: CASSLRLNTEAFF. The CDR3 bases are TGTGCCAGCAGCTTAAGGCTGAACACTGAAGCTTTCTTT.

This clone was recorded a few times. V usage is TRBV11-3 and J usage is TRBJ2-7; 7 nucleotides agree with TRBD2. The CDR3 runs 14 residues. Per the germline V gene, CDR1 is SGHNT and CDR2 is YENEEA. Trimming at V came to 3 bases and at J to 4 bases, leaving 6 bases not matched to a gene. CDR3 in amino acids: CASSFFGRGYEQYF. The DNA of the CDR3 is TGTGCCAGCAGCTTTTTTGGGAGGGGTTACGAGCAGTACTTC.

About this clone: The junction differs from germline at one of its ends, possibly a read error. The V and J genes are TRBV5-6 and TRBJ1-4, with 9 bases identical to TRBD1. Germline lookup yields CDR1 SGHDT and CDR2 YYEEEE. CDR3 length: 16 amino acids. The CDR3 nucleotides read TGTGCCAGCACCTTGGGACAGGGAACAACTAATGAAAAACTGTTTTTT. Protein: CASTLGQGTTNEKLFF.

This clone appeared once. Written as DNA, the CDR3 is TGTGCCAGCTCACTCGACAGGCGGCAAGAGACCCAGTACTTC. This codes for CASSLDRRQETQYF. This chain joins TRBV18 and TRBJ2-5, with D possibly TRBD1 on 6 matching bases. Looked up from germline, CDR1 is KGHSH and CDR2 is LQKENI. The V gene lost 4 bases and the J gene lost 2 bases, with 11 bases spanning the gap. CDR3 length equals 14 residues. Full variable domain (remainder filled in from reference TRBV18 and TRBJ2-5): NAGVMQNPRHLVRRRGQEARLRCSPMKGHSHVYWYRQLPEEGLKFMVYLQKENIIDESGMPKERFSAEFPKEGPSILRIQQVVRGDSAAYFCASSLDRRQETQYFGPGTRLLVL.

This sequence joins TRBV29-1 and TRBJ2-7; 8 positions agree with TRBD2. Germline assignment: CDR1 SQVTM and CDR2 ANQGSEA. V was pared by 6 bases and J by 2 bases, with 6 bases of the junction left unmatched. This CDR3 region has 13 residues. The CDR3, as DNA: TGCAGCGTAGTTAGCGGGAACGCCTACGAGCAGTACTTC. Its protein is CSVVSGNAYEQYF.